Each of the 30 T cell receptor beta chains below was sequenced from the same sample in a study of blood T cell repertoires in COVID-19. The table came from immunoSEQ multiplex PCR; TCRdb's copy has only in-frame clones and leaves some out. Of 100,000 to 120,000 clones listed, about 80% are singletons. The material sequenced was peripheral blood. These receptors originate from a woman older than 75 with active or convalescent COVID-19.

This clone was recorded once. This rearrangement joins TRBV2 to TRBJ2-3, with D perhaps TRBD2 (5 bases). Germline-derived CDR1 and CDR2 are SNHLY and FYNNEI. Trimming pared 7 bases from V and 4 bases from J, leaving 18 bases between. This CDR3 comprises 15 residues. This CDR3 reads CASTAAPAGADTQYF. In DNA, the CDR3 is TGTGCCAGCACCGCAGCCCCTGCGGGCGCAGATACGCAGTATTTT.

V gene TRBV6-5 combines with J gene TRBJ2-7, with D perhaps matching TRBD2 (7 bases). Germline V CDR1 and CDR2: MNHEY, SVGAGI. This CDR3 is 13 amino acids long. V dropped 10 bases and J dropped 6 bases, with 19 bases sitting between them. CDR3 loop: CATKGGRGGEQYF. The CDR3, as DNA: TGTGCCACCAAGGGGGGGAGAGGGGGCGAGCAGTACTTC.

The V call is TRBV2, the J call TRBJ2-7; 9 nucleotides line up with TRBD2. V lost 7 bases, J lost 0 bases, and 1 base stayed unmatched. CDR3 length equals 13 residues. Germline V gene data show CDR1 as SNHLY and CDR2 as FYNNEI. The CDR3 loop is CASTSGDSYEQYF. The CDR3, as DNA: TGTGCCAGCACTAGCGGGGACTCCTACGAGCAGTACTTC.

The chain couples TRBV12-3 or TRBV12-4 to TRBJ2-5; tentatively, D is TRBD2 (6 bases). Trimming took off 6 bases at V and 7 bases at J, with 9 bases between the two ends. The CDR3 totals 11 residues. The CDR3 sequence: CASSLLATQYF. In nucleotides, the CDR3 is TGTGCCAGCAGCCTACTAGCGACCCAGTACTTC.

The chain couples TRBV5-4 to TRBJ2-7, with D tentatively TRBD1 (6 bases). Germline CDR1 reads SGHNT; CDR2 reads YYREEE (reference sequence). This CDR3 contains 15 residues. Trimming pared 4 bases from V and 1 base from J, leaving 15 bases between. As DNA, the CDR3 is TGTGCCAGCAGCCTCAGGGGTATAGGGTCCTACGAGCAGTACTTC. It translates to CASSLRGIGSYEQYF.

CDR3 bases: TGTGCCAGCAGCGTAGTAAATTTCGATGAGCAGTTCTTC. Protein sequence: CASSVVNFDEQFF. The chain links TRBV9 to TRBJ2-1, with no clear D. Germline V gives CDR1 SGDLS, CDR2 YYNGEE. V lost 0 bases, J lost 8 bases, and 9 bases lay in between. The CDR3 is 13 amino acids.

The CDR3 DNA reads TGTGCCATCACACAGGGGCGGGCGGAGACCCAGTACTTC. Amino acid sequence: CAITQGRAETQYF. The genes are TRBV10-3 and TRBJ2-5, with 7 bases that match TRBD1. Trimming cost V 7 bases and J 5 bases; bases outside gene matches: 7. The CDR3 runs to 13 residues. CDR1 ENHRY and CDR2 SYGVKD come from the germline V gene.

CDR3 in amino acids: CASSLDGGTRGYEQYF. The CDR3 DNA sequence: TGTGCCAGCAGCCTTGATGGGGGGACTAGGGGTTACGAGCAGTACTTC. The chain has TRBV7-3 and TRBJ2-7; TRBD2 agrees at 8 bases. The germline V gene has CDR1 SGHTA and CDR2 FQGTGA. Trimming at V came to 5 bases and at J to 4 bases, leaving 13 bases not matched to a gene. The CDR3 runs 16 residues. Full variable domain (rest looked up from reference TRBV7-3 and TRBJ2-7): GAGVSQTPSNKVTEKGKYVELRCDPISGHTALYWYRQSLGQGPEFLIYFQGTGAADDSGLPNDRFFAVRPEGSVSTLKIQRTERGDSAVYLCASSLDGGTRGYEQYFGPGTRLTVT.

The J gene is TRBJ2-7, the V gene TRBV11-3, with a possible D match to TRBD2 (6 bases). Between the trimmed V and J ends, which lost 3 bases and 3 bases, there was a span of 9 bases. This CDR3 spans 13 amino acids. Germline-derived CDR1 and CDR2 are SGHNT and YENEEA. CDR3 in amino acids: CASSFMGGYEQYF. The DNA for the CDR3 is TGTGCCAGCAGCTTTATGGGGGGCTACGAGCAGTACTTC.

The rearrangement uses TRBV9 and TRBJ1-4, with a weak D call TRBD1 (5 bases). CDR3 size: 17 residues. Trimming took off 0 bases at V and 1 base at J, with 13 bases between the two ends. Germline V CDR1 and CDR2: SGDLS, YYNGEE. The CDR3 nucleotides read TGTGCCAGCAGCGTAGGCCTCGGGAGGGGAACTAATGAAAAACTGTTTTTT. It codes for CASSVGLGRGTNEKLFF.

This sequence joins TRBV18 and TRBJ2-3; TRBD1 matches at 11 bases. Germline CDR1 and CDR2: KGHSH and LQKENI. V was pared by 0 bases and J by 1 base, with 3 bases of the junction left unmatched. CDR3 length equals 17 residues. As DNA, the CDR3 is TGTGCCAGCTCACCACCCGGGACAGGGGGACGCACAGATACGCAGTATTTT. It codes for CASSPPGTGGRTDTQYF.

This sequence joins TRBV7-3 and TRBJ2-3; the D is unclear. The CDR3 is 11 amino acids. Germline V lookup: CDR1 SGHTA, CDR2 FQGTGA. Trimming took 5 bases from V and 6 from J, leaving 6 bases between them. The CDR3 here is CASSNGDTQYF. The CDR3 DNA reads TGTGCCAGCAGCAACGGGGATACGCAGTATTTT.

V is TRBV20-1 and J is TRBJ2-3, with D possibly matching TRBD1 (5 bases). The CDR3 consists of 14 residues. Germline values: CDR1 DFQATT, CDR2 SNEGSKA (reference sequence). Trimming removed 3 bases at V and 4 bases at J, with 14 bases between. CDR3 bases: TGCAGTGCTAGTCTTCGTCAGGGTGCAGATACGCAGTATTTT. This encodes CSASLRQGADTQYF.

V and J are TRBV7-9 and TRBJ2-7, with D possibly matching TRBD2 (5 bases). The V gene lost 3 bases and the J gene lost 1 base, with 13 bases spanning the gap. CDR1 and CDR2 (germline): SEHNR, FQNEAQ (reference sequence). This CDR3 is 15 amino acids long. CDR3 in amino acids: CASSFEGYYSYEQYF. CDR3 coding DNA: TGTGCCAGCAGCTTCGAGGGCTATTATTCCTACGAGCAGTACTTC.

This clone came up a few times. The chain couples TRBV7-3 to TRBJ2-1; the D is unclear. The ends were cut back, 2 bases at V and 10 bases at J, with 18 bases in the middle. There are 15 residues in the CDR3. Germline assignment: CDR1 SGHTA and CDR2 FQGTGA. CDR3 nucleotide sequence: TGTGCCAGCAGCTTAGTCCGTCTACCTGTCCCCGAGCAGTTCTTC. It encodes CASSLVRLPVPEQFF.

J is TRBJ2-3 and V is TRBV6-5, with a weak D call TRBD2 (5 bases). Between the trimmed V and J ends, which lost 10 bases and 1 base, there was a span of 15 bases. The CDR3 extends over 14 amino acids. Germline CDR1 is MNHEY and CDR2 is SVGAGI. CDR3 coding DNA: TGTGCCACCCACCGACTACACGGCACAGATACGCAGTATTTT. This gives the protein CATHRLHGTDTQYF.

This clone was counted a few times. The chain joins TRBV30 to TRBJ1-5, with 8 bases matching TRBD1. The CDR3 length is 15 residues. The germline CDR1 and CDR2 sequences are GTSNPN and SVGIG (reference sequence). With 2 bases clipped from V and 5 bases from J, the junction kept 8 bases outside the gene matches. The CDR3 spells CAWSPIGQGDQPQHF. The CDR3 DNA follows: TGTGCCTGGAGTCCAATCGGACAGGGTGATCAGCCCCAGCATTTT.

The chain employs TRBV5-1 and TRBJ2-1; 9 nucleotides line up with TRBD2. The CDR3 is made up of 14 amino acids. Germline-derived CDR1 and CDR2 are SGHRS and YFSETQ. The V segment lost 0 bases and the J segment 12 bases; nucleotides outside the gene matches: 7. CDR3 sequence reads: CASSLDWREGWQFF. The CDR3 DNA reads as TGCGCCAGCAGCTTGGATTGGCGGGAGGGGTGGCAGTTCTTC. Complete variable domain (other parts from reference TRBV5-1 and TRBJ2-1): KAGVTQTPRYLIKTRGQQVTLSCSPISGHRSVSWYQQTPGQGLQFLFEYFSETQRNKGNFPGRFSGRQFSNSRSEMNVSTLELGDSALYLCASSLDWREGWQFFGPGTRLTVL.

The CDR3 DNA is TGCGCCAGCAGCTCCCAACCCGGGACAGGAAACGAGCAGTACTTC. This codes for CASSSQPGTGNEQYF. The chain carries TRBV5-1 and TRBJ2-7, with TRBD1 matching over 8 bases. CDR1 SGHRS and CDR2 YFSETQ come from the germline V gene. The CDR3 sequence is 15 residues long. Trimming removed 3 bases from V and 5 bases from J; junction bases left unmatched: 10.

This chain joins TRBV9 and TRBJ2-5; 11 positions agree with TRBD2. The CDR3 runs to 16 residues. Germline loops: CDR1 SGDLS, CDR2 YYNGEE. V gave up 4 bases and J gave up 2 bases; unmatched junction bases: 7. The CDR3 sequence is CASSQGLADLQETQYF. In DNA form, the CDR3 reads TGTGCCAGCAGCCAGGGACTAGCGGACCTTCAAGAGACCCAGTACTTC.

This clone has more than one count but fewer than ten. This CDR3 is CAWSSSSGYEQYF. CDR3 nucleotides: TGTGCCTGGAGTTCGTCTAGCGGATACGAGCAGTACTTC. The genes are TRBV30 and TRBJ2-7; 7 bases are shared with TRBD2. CDR1 GTSNPN and CDR2 SVGIG come from the germline V gene (reference sequence). The CDR3 is made up of 13 amino acids. Trimming removed 2 bases from V and 4 bases from J; junction bases left unmatched: 5.

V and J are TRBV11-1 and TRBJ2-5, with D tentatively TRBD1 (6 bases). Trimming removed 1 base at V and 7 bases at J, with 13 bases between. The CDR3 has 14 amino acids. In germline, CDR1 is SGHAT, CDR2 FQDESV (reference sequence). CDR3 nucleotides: TGTGCCAGCAGCTTAGGACAGGAGTGGGGGACCCAGTACTTC. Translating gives CASSLGQEWGTQYF.

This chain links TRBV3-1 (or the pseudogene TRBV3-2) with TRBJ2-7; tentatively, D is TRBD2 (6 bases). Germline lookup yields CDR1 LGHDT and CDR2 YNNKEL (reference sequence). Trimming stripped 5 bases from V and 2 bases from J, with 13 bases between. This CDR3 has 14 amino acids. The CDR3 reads CASSAGLGPYEQYF. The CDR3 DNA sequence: TGTGCCAGCAGCGCGGGACTTGGCCCCTACGAGCAGTACTTC.

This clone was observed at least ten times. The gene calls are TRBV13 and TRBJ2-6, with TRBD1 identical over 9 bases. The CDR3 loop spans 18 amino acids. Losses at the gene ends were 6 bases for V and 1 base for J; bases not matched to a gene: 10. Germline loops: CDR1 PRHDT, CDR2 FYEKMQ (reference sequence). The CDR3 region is CASRLWGTGMSGANVLTF. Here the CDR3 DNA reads TGTGCCAGCAGGTTGTGGGGGACAGGGATGTCTGGGGCCAACGTCCTGACTTTC.

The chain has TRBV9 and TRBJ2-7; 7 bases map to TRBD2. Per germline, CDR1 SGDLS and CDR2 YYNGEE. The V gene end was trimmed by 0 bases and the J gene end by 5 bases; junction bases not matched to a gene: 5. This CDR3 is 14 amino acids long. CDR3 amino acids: CASSVGAGDDEQYF. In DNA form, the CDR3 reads TGTGCCAGCAGCGTAGGGGCGGGGGACGACGAGCAGTACTTC.

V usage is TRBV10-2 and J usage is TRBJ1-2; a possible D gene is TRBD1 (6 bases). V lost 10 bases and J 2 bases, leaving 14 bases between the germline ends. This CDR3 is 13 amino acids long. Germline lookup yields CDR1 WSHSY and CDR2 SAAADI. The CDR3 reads CATNQGLNYGYTF. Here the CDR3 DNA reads TGCGCCACCAACCAGGGGCTAAACTATGGCTACACCTTC.

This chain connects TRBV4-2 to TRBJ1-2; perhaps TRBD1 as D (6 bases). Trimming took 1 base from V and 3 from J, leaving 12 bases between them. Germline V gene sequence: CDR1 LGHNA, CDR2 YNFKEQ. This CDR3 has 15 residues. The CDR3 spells CASSQGDTRDYGYTF. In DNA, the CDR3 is TGTGCCAGCAGCCAAGGGGACACCCGGGACTATGGCTACACCTTC.

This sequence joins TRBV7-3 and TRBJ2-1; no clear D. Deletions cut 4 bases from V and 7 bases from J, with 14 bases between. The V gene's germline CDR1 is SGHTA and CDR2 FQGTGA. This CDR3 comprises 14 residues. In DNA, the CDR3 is TGTGCCAGCAGCTCTCCCGGGTATGGGAATGAGCAGTTCTTC. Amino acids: CASSSPGYGNEQFF.

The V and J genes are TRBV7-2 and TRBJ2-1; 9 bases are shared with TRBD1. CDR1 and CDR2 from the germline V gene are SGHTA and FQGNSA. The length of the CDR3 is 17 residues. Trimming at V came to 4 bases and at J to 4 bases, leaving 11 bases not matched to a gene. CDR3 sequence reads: CASSSIPGTGRYNEQFF. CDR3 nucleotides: TGTGCCAGCAGCTCAATCCCCGGGACAGGGCGATACAATGAGCAGTTCTTC.

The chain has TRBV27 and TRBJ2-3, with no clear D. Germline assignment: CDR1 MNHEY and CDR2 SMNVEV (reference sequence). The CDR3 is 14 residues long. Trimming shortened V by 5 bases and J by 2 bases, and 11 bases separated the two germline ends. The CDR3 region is CASSTLGYTDTQYF. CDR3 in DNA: TGTGCCAGCAGTACCCTGGGCTACACAGATACGCAGTATTTT.